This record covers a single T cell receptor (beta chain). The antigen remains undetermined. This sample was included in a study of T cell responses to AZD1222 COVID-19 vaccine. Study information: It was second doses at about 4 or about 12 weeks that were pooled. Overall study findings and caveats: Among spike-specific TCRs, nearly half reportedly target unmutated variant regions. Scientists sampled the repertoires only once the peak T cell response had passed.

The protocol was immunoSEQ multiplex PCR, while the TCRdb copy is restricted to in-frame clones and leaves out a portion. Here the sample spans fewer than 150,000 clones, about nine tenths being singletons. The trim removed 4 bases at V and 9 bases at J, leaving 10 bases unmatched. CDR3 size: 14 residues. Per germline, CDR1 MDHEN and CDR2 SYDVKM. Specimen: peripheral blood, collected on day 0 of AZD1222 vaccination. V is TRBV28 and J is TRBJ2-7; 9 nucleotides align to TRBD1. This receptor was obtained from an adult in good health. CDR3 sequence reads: CASSSPGTGWRQYF. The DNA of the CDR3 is TGTGCCAGCAGTTCTCCCGGGACAGGGTGGCGGCAGTACTTC. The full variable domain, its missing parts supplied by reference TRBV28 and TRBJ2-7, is DVKVTQSSRYLVKRTGEKVFLECVQDMDHENMFWYRQDPGLGLRLIYFSYDVKMKEKGDIPEGYSVSREKKERFSLILESASTNQTSMYLCASSSPGTGWRQYFGPGTRLTVT.